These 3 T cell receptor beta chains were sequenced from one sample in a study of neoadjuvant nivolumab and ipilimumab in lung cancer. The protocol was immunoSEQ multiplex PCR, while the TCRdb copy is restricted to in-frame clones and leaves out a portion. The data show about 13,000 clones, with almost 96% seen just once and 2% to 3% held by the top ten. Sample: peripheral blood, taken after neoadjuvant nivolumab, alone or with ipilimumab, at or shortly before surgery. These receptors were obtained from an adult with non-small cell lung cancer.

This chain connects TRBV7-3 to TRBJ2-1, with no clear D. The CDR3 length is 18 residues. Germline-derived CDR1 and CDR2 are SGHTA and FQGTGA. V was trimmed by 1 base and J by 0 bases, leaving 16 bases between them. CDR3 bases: TGTGCCAGCAGCTTAATTTGGGCCAGGACGGCCTCCTACAATGAGCAGTTCTTC. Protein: CASSLIWARTASYNEQFF.

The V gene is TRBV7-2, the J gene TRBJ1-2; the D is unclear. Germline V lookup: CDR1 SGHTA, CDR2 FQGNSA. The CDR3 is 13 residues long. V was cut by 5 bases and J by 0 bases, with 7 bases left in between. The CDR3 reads CASSTNPNYGYTF. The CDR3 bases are TGTGCCAGCAGCACGAACCCTAACTATGGCTACACCTTC.

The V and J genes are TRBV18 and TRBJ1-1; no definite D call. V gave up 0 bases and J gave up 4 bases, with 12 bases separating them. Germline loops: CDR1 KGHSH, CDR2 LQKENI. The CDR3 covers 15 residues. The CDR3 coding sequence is TGTGCCAGCTCACCACCGATGGGCTGGCGCACTGAAGCTTTCTTT. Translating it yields CASSPPMGWRTEAFF.